This paragraph reports one T cell receptor (beta chain). No antigen is known for it. This CDR3 region has 17 residues. Germline CDR1 is MDHEN and CDR2 is SYDVKM. V lost 2 bases and J lost 2, with 15 bases in between. These data come from a study of cytomegalovirus exposure and HLA in healthy donors. Study observations and caveats: DRB1 showed the most TCR associations and HLA-C the fewest in a later analysis, as rates varied by HLA locus. It is likely that the observed cluster of highly shared sequence variants was a sequencing artifact.

PCR used 60 Vbeta primers and 13 Jbeta primers. The assay was immunoSEQ multiplex PCR, and TCRdb's table has in-frame clones only and misses some. The sample records approximately 170,000 clones, 70% to 80% being singletons. The chain couples TRBV28 to TRBJ2-2, with a possible D match to TRBD2 (5 bases). What was sequenced was PBMCs. The clonotype was recovered from a woman between 50 and 59 years old in good health and CMV-seronegative. The CDR3, as DNA: TGTGCCAGCAGTTTACACCAGAGGGTGGGAAACACCGGGGAGCTGTTTTTT. Encoded protein: CASSLHQRVGNTGELFF.